The 22 T cell receptor beta chains in this list originate from one sample, sequenced in a study of cytomegalovirus exposure and HLA in healthy donors. PCR was performed using 60 Vbeta and 13 Jbeta primers. Produced via immunoSEQ multiplex PCR; TCRdb's table is partial and in-frame only. The table shows 200,000 to 250,000 clones, with around 80% occurring only once. Sequenced sample: PBMCs. Source of these receptors: a male donor in good health and CMV-seronegative.

The DNA for the CDR3 is TGTGCCAGCAGTCTCAACAGACAGGGAGGAGGGCAGTACTTC. Translating it yields CASSLNRQGGGQYF. The J gene is TRBJ2-7, the V gene TRBV6-6, with a tentative D call TRBD1 (7 bases). Germline-derived CDR1 and CDR2 are MNHNY and SVGAGI (reference sequence). The CDR3 sequence is 14 residues long. V was cut by 5 bases and J by 9 bases, with 20 bases left in between.

The chain employs TRBV5-6 and TRBJ2-5, with TRBD2 matching 9 bases. With 0 bases clipped from V and 1 base from J, the junction kept 7 bases outside the gene matches. Germline loops: CDR1 SGHDT, CDR2 YYEEEE. This CDR3 has 17 amino acids. CDR3 in amino acids: CASSLAGLAGFQETQYF. CDR3 nucleotides: TGTGCCAGCAGCTTGGCGGGGCTAGCGGGGTTCCAAGAGACCCAGTACTTC. Variable domain in full (rest from reference TRBV5-6 and TRBJ2-5): DAGVTQSPTHLIKTRGQQVTLRCSPKSGHDTVSWYQQALGQGPQFIFQYYEEEERQRGNFPDRFSGHQFPNYSSELNVNALLLGDSALYLCASSLAGLAGFQETQYFGPGTRLLVL.

The rearrangement links TRBV6-1 to TRBJ1-4; maybe TRBD1 (6 bases). The CDR3 runs to 13 residues. Germline V gives CDR1 MNHNS, CDR2 SASEGT. The V end lost 8 bases, the J end lost 4 bases, and 11 bases lay between the germline ends. CDR3 nucleotide sequence: TGTGCCAGCGGGGGCACAAGTAATGAAAAACTGTTTTTT. Encoded protein: CASGGTSNEKLFF.

V usage is TRBV15 and J usage is TRBJ1-5; the D is unclear. V lost 0 bases and J 1 base, leaving 7 bases between the germline ends. This CDR3 region has 15 residues. The germline V gene has CDR1 LNHNV and CDR2 YYDKDF (reference sequence). The CDR3 protein is CATSRDLQSNQPQHF. As DNA, the CDR3 is TGTGCCACCAGCAGAGATTTGCAGAGCAATCAGCCCCAGCATTTT.

This clone was picked up a small number of times. The V gene is TRBV4-2, the J gene TRBJ1-4; tentatively, D is TRBD1 (5 bases). This CDR3 comprises 16 residues. Germline CDR1 is LGHNA and CDR2 is YNFKEQ. V was pared by 0 bases and J by 7 bases, with 15 bases between. The CDR3 DNA sequence: TGTGCCAGCAGCCAAGATGAAAACAGGTCGGGTGAAAAACTGTTTTTT. This gives the protein CASSQDENRSGEKLFF.

The genes are TRBV4-1 and TRBJ2-3; weak D call: TRBD2 (6 bases). The CDR3 contains 14 residues. V was shortened by 3 bases and J by 6 bases, with 13 bases between the two germline ends. Looked up from germline, CDR1 is MGHRA and CDR2 is YSYEKL. In nucleotides, the CDR3 is TGCGCCAGCAGCCAGAGTGGGACTGCCGATACGCAGTATTTT. This codes for CASSQSGTADTQYF.

V gene TRBV6-1 combines with J gene TRBJ1-5; perhaps TRBD1 as D (5 bases). The CDR3 is 16 amino acids. V was pared by 3 bases and J by 0 bases, with 12 bases between. Germline V gene lookup returns CDR1 MNHNS and CDR2 SASEGT. This CDR3 is CASSDLTGYSNQPQHF. Written as DNA, the CDR3 is TGTGCCAGCAGTGACCTCACAGGCTATAGCAATCAGCCCCAGCATTTT.

The chain recombines TRBV6-1 with TRBJ1-1; 10 nucleotides align to TRBD1. Losses at the gene ends were 6 bases for V and 4 bases for J; bases not matched to a gene: 8. Germline V gene sequence: CDR1 MNHNS, CDR2 SASEGT. The CDR3 sequence is 15 residues long. The DNA for the CDR3 is TGTGCCAGCAGGTGGACAGGGGGGGTGGCCACTGAAGCTTTCTTT. This gives the protein CASRWTGGVATEAFF.

Concerning this clone: The germline gene is not matched at one end of the junction; a read error may be the cause. The identical CDR3 is also encoded by other nucleotide sequences in the sample. This chain connects TRBV5-1 to TRBJ1-3, with D uncertain. Germline loops: CDR1 SGHRS, CDR2 YFSETQ. The CDR3 covers 17 residues. The DNA of the CDR3 is TGCGCCAGCAGCTTGGAGGTGGGCGAAATCTCTGGAAACACTATATATTTT. It codes for CASSLEVGEISGNTIYF.

This chain uses TRBV19 with TRBJ2-5; 8 positions agree with TRBD1. In germline, CDR1 is LNHDA, CDR2 SQIVND (reference sequence). This CDR3 has 14 amino acids. J was trimmed by 5 bases and V by 7 bases; bases with no gene match: 9. CDR3 bases: TGTGCCAGTACCCGGACAGGGTTAGGGGAGACCCAGTACTTC. This gives the protein CASTRTGLGETQYF.

The rearrangement links TRBV18 to TRBJ2-1, with 8 bases identical to TRBD2. Trimming at V came to 4 bases and at J to 3 bases, leaving 8 bases not matched to a gene. Germline CDR1 and CDR2: KGHSH and LQKENI. The CDR3 runs to 16 residues. CDR3 sequence reads: CASSHGRGAHYNEQFF. As DNA, the CDR3 is TGTGCCAGCTCACACGGGAGGGGGGCCCACTACAATGAGCAGTTCTTC.

The chain links TRBV6-6 to TRBJ2-7, with TRBD1 matching over 7 bases. V lost 2 bases, J lost 9 bases, and 13 bases stayed unmatched. Germline V gene sequence: CDR1 MNHNY, CDR2 SVGAGI (reference sequence). This CDR3 contains 15 residues. This CDR3 is CASSYPIGQVERQYF. CDR3 nucleotide sequence: TGTGCCAGCAGTTACCCGATCGGACAGGTTGAACGGCAGTACTTC.

The V and J genes are TRBV5-4 and TRBJ1-1; D is unresolved. Trimming took off 2 bases at V and 6 bases at J, with 5 bases between the two ends. CDR1 is SGHNT and CDR2 is YYREEE in the germline V gene (reference sequence). The CDR3 loop spans 11 amino acids. The CDR3 nucleotides are TGTGCCAGCAGCTTCAGGTCTGAAGCTTTCTTT. Translating gives CASSFRSEAFF.

V and J are TRBV5-1 and TRBJ1-1, with D perhaps TRBD1 (6 bases). The germline V gene has CDR1 SGHRS and CDR2 YFSETQ. Trimming shortened V by 2 bases and J by 5 bases, and 16 bases separated the two germline ends. The CDR3 totals 15 residues. In DNA, the CDR3 is TGCGCCAGCAGCTTAAGTACTTACAGGGTAACTGAAGCTTTCTTT. Translation gives CASSLSTYRVTEAFF. The variable domain in full, with the rest retrieved from reference TRBV5-1 and TRBJ1-1, is KAGVTQTPRYLIKTRGQQVTLSCSPISGHRSVSWYQQTPGQGLQFLFEYFSETQRNKGNFPGRFSGRQFSNSRSEMNVSTLELGDSALYLCASSLSTYRVTEAFFGQGTRLTVV.

The chain uses TRBV6-5 and TRBJ2-3, with 10 bases identical to TRBD2. The V segment lost 6 bases and the J segment 7 bases; nucleotides outside the gene matches: 7. The CDR3 loop spans 14 amino acids. Germline values: CDR1 MNHEY, CDR2 SVGAGI. In DNA form, the CDR3 reads TGTGCCAGCAGGTCGGGAGCGGGAGGGAATACGCAGTATTTT. Amino acid sequence: CASRSGAGGNTQYF.

This chain connects TRBV9 to TRBJ1-2, with TRBD1 as a possible D gene (6 bases). The CDR3 sequence is 13 residues long. Trimming removed 3 bases at V and 8 bases at J, with 14 bases between. The germline CDR1 and CDR2 sequences are SGDLS and YYNGEE. CDR3: CASSEQYRDGYTF. In DNA form, the CDR3 reads TGTGCCAGCAGCGAACAATACAGGGACGGCTACACCTTC.

This clone showed up just once. The chain couples TRBV6-5 to TRBJ2-3; D possibly corresponds to TRBD2 (6 bases). There are 15 residues in the CDR3. V dropped 2 bases and J dropped 2 bases, with 11 bases sitting between them. Germline values: CDR1 MNHEY, CDR2 SVGAGI. The CDR3 DNA reads as TGTGCCAGCAGTTACATTGGCGGGGCCACAGATACGCAGTATTTT. Translated, it gives CASSYIGGATDTQYF.

This chain joins TRBV7-3 and TRBJ2-1; TRBD2 aligns across 10 bases. V was clipped by 5 bases and J by 8 bases; unmatched bases: 12. The length of the CDR3 is 16 residues. The germline CDR1 and CDR2 sequences are SGHTA and FQGTGA. The CDR3 is CASSAASGSFGDEQFF. CDR3 bases: TGTGCCAGCAGCGCAGCTAGCGGGAGCTTTGGGGATGAGCAGTTCTTC.

The chain combines TRBV19 with TRBJ2-5, with 10 bases matching TRBD1. The length of the CDR3 is 16 residues. The V segment lost 10 bases and the J segment 4 bases; nucleotides outside the gene matches: 15. From germline, CDR1 is LNHDA and CDR2 SQIVND (reference sequence). CDR3 bases: TGTGCCACCCAGTTAGGGACAGGGGTATCTGGAGAGACCCAGTACTTC. Protein product: CATQLGTGVSGETQYF.

DNA for the CDR3: TGTGCCAGCAGTCCGGGTGTCTCTAATGAAAAACTGTTTTTT. This gives the protein CASSPGVSNEKLFF. The chain is built from TRBV27 and TRBJ1-4; no clear D. CDR3 length: 14 amino acids. V was trimmed by 5 bases and J by 3 bases, leaving 10 bases between them. Germline V gives CDR1 MNHEY, CDR2 SMNVEV (reference sequence). Combining the CDR3 with reference TRBV27 and TRBJ1-4 gives the whole variable domain EAQVTQNPRYLITVTGKKLTVTCSQNMNHEYMSWYRQDPGLGLRQIYYSMNVEVTDKGDVPEGYKVSRKEKRNFPLILESPSPNQTSLYFCASSPGVSNEKLFFGSGTQLSVL.

The CDR3 protein is CASSGPTSGSLETQYF. DNA of the CDR3: TGCGCCAGCAGTGGGCCGACTAGCGGGAGCCTGGAGACCCAGTACTTC. The rearrangement uses TRBV10-1 and TRBJ2-5; TRBD2 agrees at 12 bases. This CDR3 is built from 16 residues. Germline assignment: CDR1 WNHNN and CDR2 SYGVQD (reference sequence). The V segment lost 4 bases and the J segment 5 bases; nucleotides outside the gene matches: 8.

The chain couples TRBV27 to TRBJ1-3, with a possible D match to TRBD1 (6 bases). V lost 0 bases and J lost 0, with 12 bases in between. CDR3 size: 17 residues. Germline CDR1 and CDR2: MNHEY and SMNVEV (reference sequence). CDR3 in DNA: TGTGCCAGCAGTTTATCCAAAGGACAGTTCTCTGGAAACACCATATATTTT. It codes for CASSLSKGQFSGNTIYF.